Reported below is one T cell receptor (beta chain). Antigen: not known. The sample comes from a study of OX40 agonist ivuxolimab in advanced cancers. Whole-study context: Therapy given before enrollment (anti-PD-1, anti-PD-L1 or anti-CTLA-4) was allowed, and roughly 42% had some. Partial responses were achieved by three patients, of whom one had hepatocellular carcinoma and two had cutaneous melanoma. Findings and limits, study-wide: Among the nonresponders, some also had low normalized T-cell clonal expansion.

Samples of blood were obtained at baseline, on cycle 4 day 1, and on cycle 7 day 1. Sequenced by immunoSEQ multiplex PCR; TCRdb stores in-frame clones only, minus some. Of 70,000 or so clones listed, about three quarters were seen once; the top ten hold over 2%. CDR1 and CDR2 from the germline V gene are MNHEY and SMNVEV (reference sequence). V dropped 4 bases and J dropped 4 bases, with 10 bases sitting between them. The CDR3 sequence is 13 residues long. The genes are TRBV27 and TRBJ2-5; D may correspond to TRBD1 or TRBD2 (5 bases each). This receptor was obtained from an adult with an advanced solid tumor such as melanoma, head and neck, liver or kidney cancer. Sequences were derived from CD4+ or CD8+ T cells sorted from blood, sampled in a trial of the OX40 agonist ivuxolimab. The CDR3 DNA is TGTGCCAGCAGTTCCACCGGGACAGAGACCCAGTACTTC. Protein product: CASSSTGTETQYF.